This T cell receptor beta chain stems from a study of T cell changes during pregnancy in multiple sclerosis. Method: immunoSEQ multiplex PCR; TCRdb's copy keeps in-frame clones and lacks some. The table records 70,000 or so clones, over 90% of them present only once. The receptor comes from a female donor with multiple sclerosis, enrolled in a pregnancy study. The specimen was CD4+ T cells from peripheral blood mononuclear cells, collected after pregnancy.

In DNA, the CDR3 is TGTGCCAGCAGTTTATGGGACAGGGTACCTGAAGCTTTCTTT. Translated, it gives CASSLWDRVPEAFF. V usage is TRBV28 and J usage is TRBJ1-1, with TRBD1 matching 8 bases. The CDR3 contains 14 residues. Germline-derived CDR1 and CDR2 are MDHEN and SYDVKM. Losses at the gene ends were 0 bases for V and 6 bases for J; bases not matched to a gene: 3.